A selection of T cell receptor beta chains follows, all from one sample in a study of blood T cell repertoires in COVID-19. Clones were read by immunoSEQ multiplex PCR, and TCRdb kept only the in-frame ones, dropping some. The data contain tens of thousands of clones, roughly 80% of them singletons. The sequenced sample consisted of peripheral blood. Every receptor here comes from a human donor in a cohort sampled during active or convalescent COVID-19. The CDR3 runs from the conserved cysteine through the conserved F or W. D genes are given only for firm matches. The size field is filled for only some rows; it gives once, few, many or a size class.

CDR3 length,clone size,J gene,V gene,D gene,CDR3 protein,CDR3 DNA
13,medium-sized,TRBJ1-1,TRBV12-5,-,CASTQVWGTEAFF,TGTGCTAGTACACAGGTCTGGGGCACTGAAGCTTTCTTT
13,-,TRBJ1-1,TRBV5-5,-,CASISRGVTEAFF,TGTGCCAGCATTTCAAGGGGTGTCACTGAAGCTTTCTTT
15,-,TRBJ2-1,TRBV2,TRBD2,CASRETSGGPGEQFF,TGTGCCAGCAGGGAGACTAGCGGGGGGCCTGGTGAGCAGTTCTTC
13,few,TRBJ1-2,TRBV3-1/TRBV3-2,TRBD1,CASSQTGYYGYTF,TGTGCCAGCAGCCAGACAGGGTACTATGGCTACACCTTC
15,-,TRBJ2-2,TRBV7-2,TRBD2,CASSLTSGNTGELFF,TGTGCCAGCAGCCTGACTAGCGGGAACACCGGGGAGCTGTTTTTT
22,-,TRBJ1-4,TRBV7-8,TRBD1,CASSLASIRWTGDTAMVEKLFF,TGTGCCAGCAGCTTAGCCTCGATTAGGTGGACAGGGGATACCGCAATGGTCGAAAAACTGTTTTTT
17,-,TRBJ2-1,TRBV4-3,-,CASSQEVVAALLNEQFF,TGCGCCAGCAGCCAAGAGGTGGTAGCGGCCCTTCTGAATGAGCAGTTCTTC
14,-,TRBJ2-7,TRBV10-2,-,CASKQGPISYEQYF,TGCGCCAGCAAACAGGGACCTATTTCCTACGAGCAGTACTTC
16,-,TRBJ2-3,TRBV6-4,TRBD2,CASSDSWEGGTDTQYF,TGTGCCAGCAGTGACTCTTGGGAGGGAGGCACAGATACGCAGTATTTT
13,-,TRBJ2-7,TRBV19,TRBD1,CASSRDRESEQYF,TGTGCCAGTAGCCGGGACAGGGAATCCGAGCAGTACTTC
16,few,TRBJ2-3,TRBV6-6,-,CASSYSPIRSTDTQYF,TGTGCCAGCAGTTACTCGCCTATTCGGAGCACAGATACGCAGTATTTT
16,-,TRBJ1-4,TRBV5-4,-,CASSSRQGATNEKLFF,TGTGCCAGCAGCAGCAGGCAGGGTGCAACTAATGAAAAACTGTTTTTT
13,once,TRBJ1-4,TRBV30,-,CAWSKAGVEKLFF,TGTGCCTGGAGTAAGGCAGGGGTGGAAAAACTGTTTTTT